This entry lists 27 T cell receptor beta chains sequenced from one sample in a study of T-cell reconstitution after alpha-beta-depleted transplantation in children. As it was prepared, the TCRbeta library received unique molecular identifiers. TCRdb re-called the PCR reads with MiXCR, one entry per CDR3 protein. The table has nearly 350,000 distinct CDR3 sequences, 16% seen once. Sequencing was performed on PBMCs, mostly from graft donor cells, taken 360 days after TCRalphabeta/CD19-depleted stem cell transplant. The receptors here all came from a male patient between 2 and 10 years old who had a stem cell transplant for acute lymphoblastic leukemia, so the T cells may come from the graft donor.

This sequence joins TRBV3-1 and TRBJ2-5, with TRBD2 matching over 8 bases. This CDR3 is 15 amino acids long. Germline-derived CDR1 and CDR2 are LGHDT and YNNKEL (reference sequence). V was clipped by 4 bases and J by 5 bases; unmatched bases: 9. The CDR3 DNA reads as TGTGCCAGCAGCCCCACCGGGACTAGTGGTGAGACCCAGTACTTC. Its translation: CASSPTGTSGETQYF.

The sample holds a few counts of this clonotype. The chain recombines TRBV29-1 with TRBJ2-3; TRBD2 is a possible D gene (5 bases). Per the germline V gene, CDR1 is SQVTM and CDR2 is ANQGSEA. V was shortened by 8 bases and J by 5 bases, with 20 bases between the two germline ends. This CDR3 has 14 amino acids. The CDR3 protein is CSILGEGSGDTQYF. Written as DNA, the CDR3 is TGCAGCATCTTAGGAGAAGGGAGTGGAGATACGCAGTATTTT.

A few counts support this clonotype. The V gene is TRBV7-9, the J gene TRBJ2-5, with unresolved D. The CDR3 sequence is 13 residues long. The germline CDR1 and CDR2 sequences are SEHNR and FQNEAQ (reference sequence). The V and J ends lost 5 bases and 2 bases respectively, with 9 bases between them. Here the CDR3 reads CASSDANQETQYF. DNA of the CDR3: TGTGCCAGCAGCGATGCGAATCAAGAGACCCAGTACTTC.

CDR3 bases: TGTGCCAGCAGTCCACAGGGGCAGACCCAGTACTTC. Its protein is CASSPQGQTQYF. This chain connects TRBV12-3 or TRBV12-4 to TRBJ2-5; 7 nucleotides align to TRBD1. V dropped 5 bases and J dropped 6; count of bases not matched to a gene: 3. The CDR3 has 12 amino acids.

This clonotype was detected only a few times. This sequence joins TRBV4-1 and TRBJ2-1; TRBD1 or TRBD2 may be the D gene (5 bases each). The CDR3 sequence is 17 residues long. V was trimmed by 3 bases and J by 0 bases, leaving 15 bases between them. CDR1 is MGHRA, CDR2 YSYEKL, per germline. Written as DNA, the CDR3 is TGCGCCAGCAGCCAGGGGCTAGCAGCGGCCTCCTACAATGAGCAGTTCTTC. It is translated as CASSQGLAAASYNEQFF.

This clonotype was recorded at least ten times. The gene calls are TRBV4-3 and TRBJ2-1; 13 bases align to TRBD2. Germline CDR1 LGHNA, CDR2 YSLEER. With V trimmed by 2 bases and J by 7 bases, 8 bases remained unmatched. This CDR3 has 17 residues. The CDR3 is CASSQWGALAGGNEQFF. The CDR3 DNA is TGCGCCAGCAGCCAATGGGGGGCACTAGCGGGAGGGAATGAGCAGTTCTTC.

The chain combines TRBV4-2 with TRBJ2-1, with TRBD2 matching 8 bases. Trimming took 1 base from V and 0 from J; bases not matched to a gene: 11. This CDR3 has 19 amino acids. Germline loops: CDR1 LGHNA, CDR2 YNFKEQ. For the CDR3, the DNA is TGTGCCAGCAGCCAAGGGGTTAGGCGGGAGGTACTCTCCTACAATGAGCAGTTCTTC. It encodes CASSQGVRREVLSYNEQFF.

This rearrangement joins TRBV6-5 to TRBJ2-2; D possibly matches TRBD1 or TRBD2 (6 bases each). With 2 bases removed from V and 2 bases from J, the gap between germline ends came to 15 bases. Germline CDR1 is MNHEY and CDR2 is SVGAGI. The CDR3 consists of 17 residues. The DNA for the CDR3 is TGTGCCAGCAGTTACCCTCTCGGAGGGGGAAACACCGGGGAGCTGTTTTTT. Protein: CASSYPLGGGNTGELFF.

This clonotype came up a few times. This CDR3 is CASSRQGTTLHF. The CDR3 DNA follows: TGTGCCAGCAGCCGACAGGGAACCACCCTCCACTTT. The chain recombines TRBV12-3 or TRBV12-4 with TRBJ1-6; 7 bases fit TRBD1. Trimming at V came to 6 bases and at J to 14 bases, leaving 7 bases not matched to a gene. The CDR3 sequence is 12 residues long.

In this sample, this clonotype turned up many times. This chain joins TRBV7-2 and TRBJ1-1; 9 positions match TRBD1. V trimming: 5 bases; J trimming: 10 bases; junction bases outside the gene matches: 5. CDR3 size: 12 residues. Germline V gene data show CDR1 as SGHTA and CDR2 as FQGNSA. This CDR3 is CASSPGTGRAFF. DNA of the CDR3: TGTGCCAGCAGCCCCGGGACAGGGAGAGCTTTCTTT.

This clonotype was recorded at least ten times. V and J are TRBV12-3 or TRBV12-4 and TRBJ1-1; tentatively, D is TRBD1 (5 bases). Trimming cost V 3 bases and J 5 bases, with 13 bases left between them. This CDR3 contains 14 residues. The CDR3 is CASSLEQVGTEAFF. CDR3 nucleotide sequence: TGTGCCAGCAGTTTGGAACAGGTGGGGACTGAAGCTTTCTTT.

This chain's CDR3 is CASTKTSGRPGELFF. CDR3 coding DNA: TGTGCCAGCACCAAGACTAGCGGGAGACCCGGGGAGCTGTTTTTT. The V and J genes are TRBV9 and TRBJ2-2, with 12 bases fitting TRBD2. Per the germline V gene, CDR1 is SGDLS and CDR2 is YYNGEE. J was trimmed by 6 bases and V by 6 bases; bases with no gene match: 6. This CDR3 is built from 15 residues.

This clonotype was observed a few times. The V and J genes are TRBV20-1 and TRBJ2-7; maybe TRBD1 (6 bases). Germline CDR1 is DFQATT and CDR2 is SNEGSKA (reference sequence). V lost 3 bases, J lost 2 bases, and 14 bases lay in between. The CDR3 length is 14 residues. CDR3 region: CSARLQGRPYEQYF. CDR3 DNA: TGCAGTGCTAGGCTACAGGGTCGTCCCTACGAGCAGTACTTC.

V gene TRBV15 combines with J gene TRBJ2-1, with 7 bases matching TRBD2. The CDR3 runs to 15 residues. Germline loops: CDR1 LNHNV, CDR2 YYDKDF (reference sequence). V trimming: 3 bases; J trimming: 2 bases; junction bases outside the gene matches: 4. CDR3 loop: CATSRGGPTYNEQFF. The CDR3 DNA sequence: TGTGCCACCAGCAGGGGAGGGCCGACCTACAATGAGCAGTTCTTC.

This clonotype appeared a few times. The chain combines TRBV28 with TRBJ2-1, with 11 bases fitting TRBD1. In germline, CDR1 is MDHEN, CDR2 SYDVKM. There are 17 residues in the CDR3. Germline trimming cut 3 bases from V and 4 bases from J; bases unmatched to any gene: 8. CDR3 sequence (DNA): TGTGCCAGCAGTTTCACAGGGACAGGGGGGTTTTACAATGAGCAGTTCTTC. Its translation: CASSFTGTGGFYNEQFF.

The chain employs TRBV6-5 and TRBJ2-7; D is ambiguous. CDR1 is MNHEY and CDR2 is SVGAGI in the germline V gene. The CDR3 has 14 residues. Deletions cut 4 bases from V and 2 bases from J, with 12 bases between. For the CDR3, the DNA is TGTGCCAGCAGTTTAGGGCGGAACACCTACGAGCAGTACTTC. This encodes CASSLGRNTYEQYF.

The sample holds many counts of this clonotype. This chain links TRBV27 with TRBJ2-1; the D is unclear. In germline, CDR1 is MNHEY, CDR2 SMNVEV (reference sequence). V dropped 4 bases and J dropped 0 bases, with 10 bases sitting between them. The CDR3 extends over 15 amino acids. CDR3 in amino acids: CASSSPLSSYNEQFF. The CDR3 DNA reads TGTGCCAGCAGTTCCCCCCTAAGCTCCTACAATGAGCAGTTCTTC.

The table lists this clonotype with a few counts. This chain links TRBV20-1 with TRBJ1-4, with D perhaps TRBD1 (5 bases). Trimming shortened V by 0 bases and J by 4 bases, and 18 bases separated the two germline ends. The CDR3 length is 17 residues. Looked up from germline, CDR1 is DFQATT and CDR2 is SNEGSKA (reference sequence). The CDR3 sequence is CSAREFPPGLLNEKLFF. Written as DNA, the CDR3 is TGCAGTGCTAGAGAATTTCCCCCAGGGTTACTTAATGAAAAACTGTTTTTT.

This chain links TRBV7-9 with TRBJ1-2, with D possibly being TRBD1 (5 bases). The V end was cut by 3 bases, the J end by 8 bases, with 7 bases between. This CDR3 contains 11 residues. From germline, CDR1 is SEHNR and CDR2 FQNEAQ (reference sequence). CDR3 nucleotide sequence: TGTGCCAGCAGCTTGTCAGGGGGCTACACCTTC. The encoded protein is CASSLSGGYTF. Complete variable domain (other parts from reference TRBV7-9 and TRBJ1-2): DTGVSQNPRHKITKRGQNVTFRCDPISEHNRLYWYRQTLGQGPEFLTYFQNEAQLEKSRLLSDRFSAERPKGSFSTLEIQRTEQGDSAMYLCASSLSGGYTFGSGTRLTVV.

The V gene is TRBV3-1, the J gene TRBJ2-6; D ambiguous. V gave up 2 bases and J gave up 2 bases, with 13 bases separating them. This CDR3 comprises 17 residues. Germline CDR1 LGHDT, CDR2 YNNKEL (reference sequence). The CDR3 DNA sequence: TGTGCCAGCAGCCAAAGGGCCGGTGGCACTGGGGCCAACGTCCTGACTTTC. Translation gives CASSQRAGGTGANVLTF.

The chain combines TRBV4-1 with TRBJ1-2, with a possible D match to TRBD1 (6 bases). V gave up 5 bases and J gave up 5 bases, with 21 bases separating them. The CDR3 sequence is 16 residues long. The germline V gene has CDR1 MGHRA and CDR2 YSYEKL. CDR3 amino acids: CASSNGLLRGQYGYTF. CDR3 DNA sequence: TGCGCCAGCAGCAACGGTTTGTTGAGGGGACAATATGGCTACACCTTC.

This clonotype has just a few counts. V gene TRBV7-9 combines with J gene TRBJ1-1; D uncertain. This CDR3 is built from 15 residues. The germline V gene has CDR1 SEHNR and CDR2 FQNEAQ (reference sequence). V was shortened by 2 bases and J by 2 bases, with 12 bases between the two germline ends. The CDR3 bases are TGTGCCAGCAGCTTAAGAGTGTCAGCAAACACTGAAGCTTTCTTT. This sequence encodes CASSLRVSANTEAFF.

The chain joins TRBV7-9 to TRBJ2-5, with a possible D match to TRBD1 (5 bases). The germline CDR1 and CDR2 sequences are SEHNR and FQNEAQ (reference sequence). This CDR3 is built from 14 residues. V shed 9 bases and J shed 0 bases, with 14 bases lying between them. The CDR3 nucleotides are TGTGCCAGTAACCCGACAGCGTACCAAGAGACCCAGTACTTC. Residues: CASNPTAYQETQYF.

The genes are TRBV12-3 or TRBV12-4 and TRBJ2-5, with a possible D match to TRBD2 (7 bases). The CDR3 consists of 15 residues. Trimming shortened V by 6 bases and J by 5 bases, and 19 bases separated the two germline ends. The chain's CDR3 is CASSPGWGGGETQYF. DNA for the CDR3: TGTGCCAGCAGCCCCGGGTGGGGGGGCGGCGAGACCCAGTACTTC.

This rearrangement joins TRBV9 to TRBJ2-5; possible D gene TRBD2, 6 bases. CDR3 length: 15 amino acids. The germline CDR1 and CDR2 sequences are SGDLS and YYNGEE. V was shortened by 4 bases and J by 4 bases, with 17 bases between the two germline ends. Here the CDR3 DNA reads TGTGCCAGCAGCCCCCTCGGGACTGCTGGAGAGACCCAGTACTTC. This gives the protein CASSPLGTAGETQYF.

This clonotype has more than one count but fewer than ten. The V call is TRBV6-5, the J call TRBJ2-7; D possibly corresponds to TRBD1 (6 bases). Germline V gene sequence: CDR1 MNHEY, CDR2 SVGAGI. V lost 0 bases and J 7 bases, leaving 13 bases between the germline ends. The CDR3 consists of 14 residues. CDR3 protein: CASSYSGANWEQYF. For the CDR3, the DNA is TGTGCCAGCAGTTACTCGGGGGCAAATTGGGAGCAGTACTTC.

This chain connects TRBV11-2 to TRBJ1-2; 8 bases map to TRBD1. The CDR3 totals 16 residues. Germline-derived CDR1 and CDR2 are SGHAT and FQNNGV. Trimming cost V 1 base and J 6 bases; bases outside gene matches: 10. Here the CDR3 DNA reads TGTGCCAGCAGCTTAGTGCCCTCGACAGGGGTAAATGGCTACACCTTC. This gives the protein CASSLVPSTGVNGYTF.